These T cell receptor beta chains were read from a single sample in a study of T-cell reconstitution after alpha-beta-depleted transplantation in children. TCRdb re-called the PCR reads with MiXCR, one entry per CDR3 protein. The table includes about a million distinct CDR3 sequences, about 29% detected once. Specimen: PBMCs, mostly from graft donor cells, collected 360 days after TCRalphabeta/CD19-depleted stem cell transplant. The origin of the receptors is a boy younger than two who had a stem cell transplant for SCID, so the T cells may come from the graft donor. The CDR3 runs from the conserved cysteine through the conserved F or W. D genes are given only for firm matches. Size is omitted from some rows. Given values are once, few, many or a class for expanded clones.

NA	TRBV6-2/TRBV6-3	TRBJ2-1	NA	CASSYSRVQPSSYNEQFF	TGTGCCAGCAGTTACTCGAGGGTCCAGCCAAGCTCCTACAATGAGCAGTTCTTC
NA	TRBV3-1	TRBJ2-3	once	CASSQNSGAGTDTQYF	TGTGCCAGCAGCCAAAATTCCGGGGCCGGAACAGATACGCAGTATTTT
NA	TRBV12-3/TRBV12-4	TRBJ2-7	few	CASSFGDVTGYEQYF	TGTGCCAGCAGTTTCGGGGACGTCACAGGCTACGAGCAGTACTTC
NA	TRBV10-3	TRBJ2-3	NA	CAISSRASTDTQYF	TGTGCCATCAGTTCTAGGGCAAGCACAGATACGCAGTATTTT
TRBD2	TRBV24-1	TRBJ2-1	NA	CATSDPGLAGHNEQFF	TGTGCCACCAGTGACCCCGGACTAGCGGGACACAATGAGCAGTTCTTC
TRBD2	TRBV12-3/TRBV12-4	TRBJ2-3	NA	CASSATSGGASSTDTQYF	TGTGCCAGCAGTGCGACTAGCGGGGGGGCCTCTAGCACAGATACGCAGTATTTT
TRBD2	TRBV9	TRBJ2-1	NA	CASNQRGVAGVYNEQFF	TGTGCCAGCAACCAGAGAGGAGTAGCGGGGGTTTACAATGAGCAGTTCTTC
NA	TRBV20-1	TRBJ2-1	NA	CSARWGTSSYNEQFF	TGCAGTGCCAGGTGGGGGACGAGCTCCTACAATGAGCAGTTCTTC
TRBD2	TRBV7-2	TRBJ2-5	NA	CASSPETSGGAWETQYF	TGTGCCAGCAGCCCAGAGACCAGCGGGGGGGCCTGGGAGACCCAGTACTTC
NA	TRBV7-8	TRBJ2-5	few	CASSFLTGDQETQYF	TGTGCCAGCAGCTTTCTTACTGGGGACCAAGAGACCCAGTACTTC
TRBD1	TRBV20-1	TRBJ1-5	NA	CSARDITGGVNQPQHF	TGCAGTGCTAGAGATATAACAGGGGGCGTTAATCAGCCCCAGCATTTT
TRBD1	TRBV4-2	TRBJ2-7	few	CASSRDRGGQAPSEQYF	TGTGCCAGCAGCCGCGACCGAGGGGGACAGGCTCCCAGCGAGCAGTACTTC
TRBD2	TRBV7-8	TRBJ2-7	NA	CASSLASGGGSYEQYF	TGTGCCAGCAGCTTAGCATCCGGCGGGGGGTCCTACGAGCAGTACTTC
NA	TRBV29-1	TRBJ1-3	few	CSVELGQGGNTIYF	TGCAGCGTTGAATTGGGCCAGGGTGGAAACACCATATATTTT
NA	TRBV20-1	TRBJ2-3	few	CSAKSLETDPRTDTQYF	TGCAGTGCCAAATCTCTAGAGACAGACCCCCGCACAGATACGCAGTATTTT
NA	TRBV5-6	TRBJ2-3	NA	CASNLGTFTDTQYF	TGTGCCAGCAACCTCGGGACATTCACAGATACGCAGTATTTT
TRBD1	TRBV12-3/TRBV12-4	TRBJ1-5	NA	CASSRNDRVNQPQHF	TGTGCCAGCAGTCGAAACGACAGGGTAAATCAGCCCCAGCATTTT
NA	TRBV28	TRBJ2-7	NA	CASSLPHRLSYEQYF	TGTGCCAGCAGTTTACCCCATCGACTGTCCTACGAGCAGTACTTC
NA	TRBV5-1	TRBJ2-4	NA	CASSLGDMLAKNIQYF	TGCGCCAGCAGCTTGGGGGACATGCTAGCCAAAAACATTCAGTACTTC
NA	TRBV6-1	TRBJ1-2	few	CASSLKEGGNYGYTF	TGTGCCAGCAGCCTGAAAGAAGGGGGGAACTATGGCTACACCTTC
NA	TRBV5-6	TRBJ2-7	once	CASSLGYVSSYEQYF	TGTGCCAGCAGCTTGGGGTACGTTAGCTCCTACGAGCAGTACTTC
NA	TRBV29-1	TRBJ1-1	NA	CSVEDRAFF	TGCAGCGTTGAAGATAGAGCTTTCTTT
TRBD1	TRBV12-3/TRBV12-4	TRBJ1-2	once	CASTTSWGQGSFDYGYTF	TGTGCCAGCACTACCTCGTGGGGACAGGGGTCCTTCGACTATGGCTACACCTTC
NA	TRBV20-1	TRBJ1-5	many	CSARTGPNQPQHF	TGCAGTGCTAGAACAGGTCCCAATCAGCCCCAGCATTTT
NA	TRBV15	TRBJ2-7	NA	CATSRDRGRRISYEQYF	TGTGCCACCAGCAGAGATCGGGGACGGCGGATCTCCTACGAGCAGTACTTC
NA	TRBV11-2	TRBJ2-3	NA	CASSPRSGPTDTQYF	TGTGCCAGCAGCCCCCGTTCGGGGCCCACAGATACGCAGTATTTT
TRBD1	TRBV5-1	TRBJ2-5	few	CASSLGRQGSLETQYF	TGCGCCAGCAGCTTGGGCCGACAGGGTAGTCTAGAGACCCAGTACTTC
TRBD2	TRBV28	TRBJ2-1	once	CASSLPLAGGPNEQFF	TGTGCCAGCAGTTTGCCCCTAGCGGGGGGGCCCAATGAGCAGTTCTTC
NA	TRBV28	TRBJ1-5	NA	CASRVIDTSNQPQHF	TGTGCCAGCAGGGTTATAGACACTAGCAATCAGCCCCAGCATTTT
NA	TRBV5-1	TRBJ2-2	many	CASSLRSTGELFF	TGTGCCAGCAGTTTAAGGTCAACCGGGGAGCTGTTTTTT
NA	TRBV18	TRBJ1-1	few	CASSPYQRDRGDTEAFF	TGTGCCAGCTCACCCTACCAACGGGACCGGGGGGACACTGAAGCTTTCTTT
NA	TRBV7-2	TRBJ1-5	few	CASSSAQGNQPQHF	TGTGCCAGCAGCTCAGCACAGGGTAATCAGCCCCAGCATTTT
NA	TRBV5-1	TRBJ2-1	few	CASSLGTLSYNEQFF	TGCGCCAGCAGCCTCGGGACTCTCTCCTACAATGAGCAGTTCTTC
TRBD1	TRBV7-8	TRBJ2-7	once	CASSLAPGTGGREQYF	TGTGCCAGCAGCTTAGCGCCCGGGACAGGGGGCCGCGAGCAGTACTTC
TRBD2	TRBV4-2	TRBJ2-7	NA	CASSQEVAGFYEQYF	TGTGCCAGCAGCCAAGAGGTAGCGGGCTTCTACGAGCAGTACTTC
TRBD2	TRBV12-3/TRBV12-4	TRBJ2-3	few	CASSLGLAVPTQYF	TGTGCCAGCAGTTTGGGACTAGCGGTGCCTACGCAGTATTTT
NA	TRBV9	TRBJ2-2	NA	CASSVGLDRTNTGELFF	TGTGCCAGCAGCGTAGGACTAGATAGGACGAACACCGGGGAGCTGTTTTTT
NA	TRBV12-3/TRBV12-4	TRBJ2-5	few	CASSPGPWGRETQYF	TGTGCCAGCAGCCCCGGACCCTGGGGACGGGAGACCCAGTACTTC
NA	TRBV6-1	TRBJ1-1	few	CASSEDMKPNPEAFF	TGTGCCAGCAGTGAAGACATGAAGCCGAATCCTGAAGCTTTCTTT
TRBD2	TRBV4-2	TRBJ2-5	NA	CASSPEERGGGETQYF	TGTGCCAGCAGCCCGGAGGAGCGGGGGGGAGGGGAGACCCAGTACTTC
NA	TRBV20-1	TRBJ1-4	NA	CSAKQGNEKLFF	TGCAGTGCTAAACAGGGAAATGAAAAACTGTTTTTT
NA	TRBV12-3/TRBV12-4	TRBJ2-1	NA	CASSYTVTNEQFF	TGTGCCAGCAGTTACACCGTCACGAATGAGCAGTTCTTC
NA	TRBV19	TRBJ2-5	few	CASSIVSGTKETQYF	TGTGCCAGTAGTATAGTCTCAGGGACGAAAGAGACCCAGTACTTC
TRBD1	TRBV5-1	TRBJ1-1	NA	CASSWTGGRGTEAFF	TGCGCCAGCAGCTGGACAGGGGGCAGGGGCACTGAAGCTTTCTTT
NA	TRBV6-1	TRBJ1-1	NA	CASSGQAISEAFF	TGTGCCAGCAGTGGACAGGCCATAAGCGAAGCTTTCTTT
TRBD2	TRBV3-1	TRBJ2-7	NA	CASSQGGLAGYEQYF	TGTGCCAGCAGCCAAGGAGGACTAGCGGGGTACGAGCAGTACTTC
NA	TRBV29-1	TRBJ2-7	few	CSVAAVGKEQYF	TGCAGCGTTGCGGCGGTTGGCAAGGAGCAGTACTTC
NA	TRBV7-9	TRBJ1-6	NA	CASSLVLGEFSPLHF	TGTGCCAGCAGCTTAGTTTTAGGGGAGTTTTCACCCCTCCACTTT
NA	TRBV5-6	TRBJ2-1	NA	CASSLGVGNDFRYNEQFF	TGTGCCAGCAGCCTCGGAGTGGGAAACGACTTTAGGTACAATGAGCAGTTCTTC
TRBD1	TRBV6-1	TRBJ1-1	few	CASSRAGGGNMNTEAFF	TGTGCCAGCAGTAGGGCAGGGGGGGGAAATATGAACACTGAAGCTTTCTTT
TRBD2	TRBV7-3	TRBJ2-2	NA	CASSPRGGRDTGELFF	TGTGCCAGCAGCCCCCGGGGGGGGAGAGACACCGGGGAGCTGTTTTTT
NA	TRBV29-1	TRBJ2-3	few	CSVEDPTGLWSPDTQYF	TGCAGCGTTGAAGATCCCACTGGGCTATGGTCCCCGGATACGCAGTATTTT
TRBD1	TRBV6-6	TRBJ2-1	NA	CASSLQGAFEQFF	TGTGCCAGCAGCCTCCAGGGGGCGTTTGAGCAGTTCTTC
NA	TRBV3-1	TRBJ2-3	NA	CASSPRGAGADTQYF	TGTGCCAGCAGCCCCCGCGGGGCCGGGGCAGATACGCAGTATTTT
NA	TRBV4-1	TRBJ1-2	NA	CASSQVRSRENYGYTF	TGCGCCAGCAGCCAAGTTCGAAGCCGGGAGAACTATGGCTACACCTTC
NA	TRBV12-3/TRBV12-4	TRBJ2-1	few	CASSLGFEQFF	TGTGCCAGCAGTTTGGGGTTTGAGCAGTTCTTC
TRBD2	TRBV12-3/TRBV12-4	TRBJ2-1	few	CASTLAGGSYNEQFF	TGTGCCAGCACCTTAGCGGGGGGCTCCTACAATGAGCAGTTCTTC
NA	TRBV5-8	TRBJ1-1	few	CASSFATPGRWNTEAFF	TGTGCCAGCAGCTTTGCCACCCCGGGACGGTGGAACACTGAAGCTTTCTTT
NA	TRBV6-5	TRBJ2-7	few	CASSYQGISYEQYF	TGTGCCAGCAGTTATCAAGGAATCTCCTACGAGCAGTACTTC